This T cell receptor (beta chain) emerged from a study of cytomegalovirus exposure and HLA in healthy donors. Overall study findings and caveats: Altogether, more than 150 TCR beta chains were recorded as cytomegalovirus-associated.

The assay was immunoSEQ multiplex PCR, and TCRdb's table has in-frame clones only and misses some. The sample lists 99,000 or so clones, around 87% occurring once. About this clone itself: Its antigen is unidentified.

The specimen sequenced was PBMCs. The receptor was isolated from a woman aged 18-29 years in good health and CMV-seropositive.

The CDR3 DNA reads TGTGCCAGCAGCGTAGCAGGGGGCCCTTACGAGCAGTACTTC. This translates into CASSVAGGPYEQYF. V is TRBV9 and J is TRBJ2-7; TRBD1 agrees at 8 bases. The germline gives CDR1 SGDLS, CDR2 YYNGEE. The V gene end was trimmed by 0 bases and the J gene end by 4 bases; junction bases not matched to a gene: 3. This CDR3 contains 14 residues. The entire variable domain, with the rest obtained from reference TRBV9 and TRBJ2-7, is as follows: DSGVTQTPKHLITATGQRVTLRCSPRSGDLSVYWYQQSLDQGLQFLIQYYNGEERAKGNILERFSAQQFPDLHSELNLSSLELGDSALYFCASSVAGGPYEQYFGPGTRLTVT.